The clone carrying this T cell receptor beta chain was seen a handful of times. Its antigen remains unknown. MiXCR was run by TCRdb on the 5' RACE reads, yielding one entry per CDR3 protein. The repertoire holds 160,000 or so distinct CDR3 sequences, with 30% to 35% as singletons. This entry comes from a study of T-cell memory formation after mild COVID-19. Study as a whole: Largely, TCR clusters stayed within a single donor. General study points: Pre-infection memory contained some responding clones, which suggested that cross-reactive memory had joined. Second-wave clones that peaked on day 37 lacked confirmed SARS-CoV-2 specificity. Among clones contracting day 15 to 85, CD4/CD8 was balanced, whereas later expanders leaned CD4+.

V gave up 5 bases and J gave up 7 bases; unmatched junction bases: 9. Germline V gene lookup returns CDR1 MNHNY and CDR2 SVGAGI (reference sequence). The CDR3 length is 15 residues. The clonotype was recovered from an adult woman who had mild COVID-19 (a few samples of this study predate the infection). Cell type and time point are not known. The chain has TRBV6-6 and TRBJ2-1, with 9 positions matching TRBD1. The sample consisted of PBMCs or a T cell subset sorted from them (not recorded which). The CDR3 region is CASSKDRGAKNEQFF. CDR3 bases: TGTGCCAGCAGTAAGGACAGGGGCGCCAAAAATGAGCAGTTCTTC.